This T cell receptor (beta chain) was sequenced during a study of blood T cell repertoires in COVID-19. Background on the study: Samples representing acute and convalescent COVID-19 were sourced from the United States, Italy and Spain. From T cells, B-cell-depleted T cells, or PBMCs came the material, which was cDNA or gDNA.

Germline assignment: CDR1 SGHTA and CDR2 FQGNSA. The V end was cut by 1 base, the J end by 0 bases, with 13 bases between. The CDR3 is made up of 17 amino acids. How the authors handled the data: The authors estimated nucleated cell counts from reference gene primer amplification. Here immunoSEQ multiplex PCR was the method, and the copy in TCRdb shows in-frame clones only, minus some. V, J and clone size derive from that table, while D and trimming were established from the DNA sequence. The sample consists of over 200,000 clones, more than 70% of them appearing once. The source of this sequence is a man older than 75 with acute or convalescent COVID-19. Sequenced: peripheral blood. The J gene is TRBJ1-5, the V gene TRBV7-2; tentative D call: TRBD1 (6 bases). Here the CDR3 DNA reads TGTGCCAGCAGCTTAGGTGCAGGGGCCTATAGCAATCAGCCCCAGCATTTT. This gives the protein CASSLGAGAYSNQPQHF.